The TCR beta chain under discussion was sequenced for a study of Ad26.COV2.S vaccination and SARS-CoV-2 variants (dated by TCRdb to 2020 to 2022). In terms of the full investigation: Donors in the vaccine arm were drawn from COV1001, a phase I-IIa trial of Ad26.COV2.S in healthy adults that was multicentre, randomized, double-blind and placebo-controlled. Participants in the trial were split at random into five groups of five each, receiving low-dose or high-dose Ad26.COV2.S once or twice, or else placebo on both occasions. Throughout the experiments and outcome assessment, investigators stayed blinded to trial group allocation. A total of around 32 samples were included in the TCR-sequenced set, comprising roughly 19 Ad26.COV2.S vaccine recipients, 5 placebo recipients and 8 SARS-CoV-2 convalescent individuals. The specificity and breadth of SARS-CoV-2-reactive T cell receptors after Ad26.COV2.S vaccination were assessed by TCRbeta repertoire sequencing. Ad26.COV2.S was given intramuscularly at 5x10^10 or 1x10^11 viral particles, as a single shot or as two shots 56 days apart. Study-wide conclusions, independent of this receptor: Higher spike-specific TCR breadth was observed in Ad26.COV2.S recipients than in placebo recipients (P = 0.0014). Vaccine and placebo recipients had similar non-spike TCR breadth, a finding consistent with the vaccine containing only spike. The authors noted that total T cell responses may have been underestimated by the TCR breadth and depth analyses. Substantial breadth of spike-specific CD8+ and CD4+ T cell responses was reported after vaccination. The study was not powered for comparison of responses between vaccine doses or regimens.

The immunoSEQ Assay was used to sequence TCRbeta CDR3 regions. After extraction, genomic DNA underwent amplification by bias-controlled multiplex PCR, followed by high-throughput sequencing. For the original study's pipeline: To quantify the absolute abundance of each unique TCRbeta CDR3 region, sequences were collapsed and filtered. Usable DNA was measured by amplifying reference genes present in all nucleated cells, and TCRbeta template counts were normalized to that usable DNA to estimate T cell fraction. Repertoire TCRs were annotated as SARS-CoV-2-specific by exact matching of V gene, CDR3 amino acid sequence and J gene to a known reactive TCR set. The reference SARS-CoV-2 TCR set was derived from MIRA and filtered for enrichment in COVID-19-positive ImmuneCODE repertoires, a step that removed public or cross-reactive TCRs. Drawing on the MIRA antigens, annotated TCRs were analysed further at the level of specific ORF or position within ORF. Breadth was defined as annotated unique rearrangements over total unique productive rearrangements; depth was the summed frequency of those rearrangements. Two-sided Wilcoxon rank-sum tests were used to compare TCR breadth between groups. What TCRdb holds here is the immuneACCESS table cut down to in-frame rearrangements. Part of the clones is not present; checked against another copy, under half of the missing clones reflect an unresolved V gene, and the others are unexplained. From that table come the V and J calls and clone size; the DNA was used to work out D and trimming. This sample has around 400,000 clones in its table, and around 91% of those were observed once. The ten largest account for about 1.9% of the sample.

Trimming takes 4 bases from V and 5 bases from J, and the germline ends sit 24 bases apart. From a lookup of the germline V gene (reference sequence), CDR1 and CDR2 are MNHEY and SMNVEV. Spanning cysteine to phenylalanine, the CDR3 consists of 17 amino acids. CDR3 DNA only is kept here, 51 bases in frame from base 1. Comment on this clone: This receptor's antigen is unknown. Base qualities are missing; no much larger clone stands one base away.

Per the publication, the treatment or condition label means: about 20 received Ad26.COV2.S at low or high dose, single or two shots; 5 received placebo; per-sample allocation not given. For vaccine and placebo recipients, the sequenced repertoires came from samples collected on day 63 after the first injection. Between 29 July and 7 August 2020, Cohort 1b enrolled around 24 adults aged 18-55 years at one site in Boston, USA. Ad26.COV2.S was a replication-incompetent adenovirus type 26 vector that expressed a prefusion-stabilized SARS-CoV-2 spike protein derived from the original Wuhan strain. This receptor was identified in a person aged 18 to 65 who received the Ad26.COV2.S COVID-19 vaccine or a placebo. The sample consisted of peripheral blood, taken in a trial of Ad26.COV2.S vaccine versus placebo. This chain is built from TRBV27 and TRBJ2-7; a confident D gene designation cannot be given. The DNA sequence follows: TGTGCCAGCAGTTCCCCCGCAAAGCATTACCGATACCACGAGCAGTACTTC. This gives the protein CASSSPAKHYRYHEQYF.